This T cell receptor (beta chain) was captured in a study of OX40 agonist ivuxolimab in advanced cancers. CDR3 length: 14 amino acids. V lost 7 bases and J lost 1; bases outside the gene matches: 6. The germline gives CDR1 SEHNR, CDR2 FQNEAQ (reference sequence). Profiled with immunoSEQ multiplex PCR; TCRdb holds only in-frame clones, not every one. Of 40,000 to 50,000 clones in the sample, 70% to 90% were seen once. J is TRBJ1-1 and V is TRBV7-9, with 7 bases lining up with TRBD1. This sequence originates from an adult with an advanced solid tumor such as melanoma, head and neck, liver or kidney cancer. The sample here was CD4+ or CD8+ T cells sorted from blood, taken in a trial of the OX40 agonist ivuxolimab. CDR3 bases: TGTGCCAGCAACGTCAGGGGGGAGAACACTGAAGCTTTCTTT. Protein: CASNVRGENTEAFF.